What follows are 20 T cell receptor beta chains derived from one specimen sequenced in a study of technical replicates of blood from a few donors. Profiling relied on immunoSEQ multiplex PCR, and the TCRdb table lists in-frame clones only, not all of them. The repertoire holds 15,000 to 20,000 clones, with around 86% as singletons. Sequences were obtained from PBMCs. Every receptor here comes from a human donor in good health.

This clone was counted between two and nine times. This chain uses TRBV11-2 with TRBJ2-3; D is possibly TRBD2 (5 bases). CDR1 and CDR2 (germline): SGHAT, FQNNGV. Trimming took 7 bases from V and 6 from J, leaving 11 bases between them. The CDR3 length is 12 residues. The CDR3 coding sequence is TGTGCCAGCACCCAGAGAGGGGATACGCAGTATTTT. Translation: CASTQRGDTQYF.

The rearrangement links TRBV7-3 to TRBJ2-3; TRBD2 matches at 11 bases. J lost 2 bases, V lost 5 bases, and 3 bases had no gene match. The CDR3 spans 15 residues. Germline-derived CDR1 and CDR2 are SGHTA and FQGTGA. The CDR3 coding sequence is TGTGCCAGCAGCCTACTAGCGGGAGACACAGATACGCAGTATTTT. As protein: CASSLLAGDTDTQYF.

The chain couples TRBV6-5 to TRBJ1-1; TRBD1 matches 10 bases. The CDR3 has 14 residues. Trimming removed 5 bases from V and 5 bases from J; junction bases left unmatched: 5. Germline lookup yields CDR1 MNHEY and CDR2 SVGAGI. The CDR3 is CASSPGTGATEAFF. CDR3 sequence (DNA): TGTGCCAGCAGTCCCGGGACAGGGGCTACTGAAGCTTTCTTT.

The CDR3 sequence is CASSDGTSGSVSYNEQFF. The CDR3 bases are TGTGCCAGCAGTGATGGGACTAGCGGGAGTGTCTCCTACAATGAGCAGTTCTTC. The chain employs TRBV25-1 and TRBJ2-1; 14 bases are a match to TRBD2. CDR1 is MGHDK, CDR2 SYGVNS, per germline. This CDR3 contains 18 residues. V was pared by 3 bases and J by 0 bases, with 4 bases of the junction left unmatched.

This clone was detected a few times. This sequence joins TRBV2 and TRBJ1-1; TRBD1 might be the D (6 bases). CDR1 SNHLY and CDR2 FYNNEI come from the germline V gene. Trimming took off 4 bases at V and 7 bases at J, with 13 bases between the two ends. The CDR3 contains 13 residues. The CDR3 loop is CASSATGPFEAFF. CDR3 bases: TGTGCCAGCAGTGCTACAGGGCCCTTTGAAGCTTTCTTT.

The chain employs TRBV2 and TRBJ2-5; D ambiguous. The CDR3 length is 13 residues. From germline, CDR1 is SNHLY and CDR2 FYNNEI. Trimming took 7 bases from V and 1 from J, leaving 10 bases between them. The CDR3 DNA reads as TGTGCCAGCAATCCGACGGGCCAAGAGACCCAGTACTTC. Translated, it gives CASNPTGQETQYF.

The chain combines TRBV19 with TRBJ2-7; possibly TRBD1 for D (5 bases). Trimming cost V 4 bases and J 3 bases, with 13 bases left between them. The CDR3 runs 14 residues. Germline V lookup: CDR1 LNHDA, CDR2 SQIVND (reference sequence). The CDR3 loop reads CASSRQMNLYEQYF. Written as DNA, the CDR3 is TGTGCCAGTAGTAGACAGATGAACCTCTACGAGCAGTACTTC.

The rearrangement links TRBV19 to TRBJ2-1, with TRBD2 matching 9 bases. The CDR3 length is 14 residues. The junction had 7 bases not matched to a gene; V was cut back by 4 bases and J by 9 bases. Germline CDR1 is LNHDA and CDR2 is SQIVND (reference sequence). Here the CDR3 reads CASSTTGTSFEQFF. The CDR3 coding sequence is TGTGCCAGTAGTACCACCGGGACTAGCTTTGAGCAGTTCTTC.

This chain links TRBV5-1 with TRBJ2-2; D is possibly TRBD2 (6 bases). V was cut by 1 base and J by 5 bases, with 12 bases left in between. The CDR3 length is 15 residues. Germline V gene sequence: CDR1 SGHRS, CDR2 YFSETQ. CDR3 nucleotides: TGCGCCAGCAGCTTGACTAGCTGGAGGACCGGGGAGCTGTTTTTT. It specifies CASSLTSWRTGELFF.

This sequence joins TRBV11-2 and TRBJ2-1; 7 bases agree with TRBD2. The CDR3 spans 16 residues. In germline, CDR1 is SGHAT, CDR2 FQNNGV. Germline trimming cut 2 bases from V and 4 bases from J; bases unmatched to any gene: 8. This CDR3 is CASSLLTGTTYNEQFF. The CDR3 DNA reads as TGTGCCAGCAGCTTATTAACCGGGACTACGTACAATGAGCAGTTCTTC.

The chain couples TRBV5-5 to TRBJ2-3, with 10 bases that match TRBD2. The ends lost 4 bases at V and 0 bases at J; junction bases unmatched: 14. The CDR3 sequence is 19 residues long. CDR1 is SGHKS, CDR2 YYEKEE, per germline (reference sequence). Here the CDR3 reads CASSKIGGSGRSSTDTQYF. The CDR3 nucleotides are TGTGCCAGCAGCAAAATCGGGGGTAGCGGGAGGTCTAGCACAGATACGCAGTATTTT.

The chain joins TRBV11-3 to TRBJ2-2; D call uncertain. The CDR3 is 15 residues long. The V gene lost 1 base and the J gene lost 4 bases, with 10 bases spanning the gap. Looked up from germline, CDR1 is SGHNT and CDR2 is YENEEA. CDR3 in amino acids: CASSLGRLGTGELFF. The DNA for the CDR3 is TGTGCCAGCAGCTTAGGCAGGTTGGGCACCGGGGAGCTGTTTTTT.

The chain recombines TRBV5-1 with TRBJ1-1, with D possibly matching TRBD1 (6 bases). The CDR3 totals 15 residues. The V end was cut by 1 base, the J end by 4 bases, with 14 bases between. Germline V gene data show CDR1 as SGHRS and CDR2 as YFSETQ. CDR3 coding DNA: TGCGCCAGCAGCTTGTCGCCAGGGGCGTCCACTGAAGCTTTCTTT. Protein sequence: CASSLSPGASTEAFF.

CDR3 sequence: CASSHPPGLGYEQYF. The CDR3 DNA reads as TGTGCCAGCAGCCACCCTCCGGGACTCGGCTACGAGCAGTACTTC. The chain combines TRBV7-2 with TRBJ2-7, with D possibly matching TRBD2 (6 bases). The CDR3 extends over 15 amino acids. Germline loops: CDR1 SGHTA, CDR2 FQGNSA. Between the trimmed V and J ends, which lost 5 bases and 3 bases, there was a span of 17 bases.

This clone was detected only a few times. This sequence joins TRBV30 and TRBJ1-5, with no clear D. V lost 2 bases to trimming and J lost 2 bases, with 10 bases between them. The CDR3 length is 14 residues. The germline CDR1 and CDR2 sequences are GTSNPN and SVGIG (reference sequence). CDR3 loop: CAWSSTQRNQPQHF. The CDR3 DNA reads as TGTGCCTGGAGTTCTACACAGCGCAATCAGCCCCAGCATTTT.

The CDR3 loop is CASSVSTGTTDTQYF. DNA of the CDR3: TGTGCCAGCAGCGTAAGTACAGGGACCACAGATACGCAGTATTTT. This sequence joins TRBV9 and TRBJ2-3, with D possibly TRBD1 on 6 matching bases. From germline, CDR1 is SGDLS and CDR2 YYNGEE. The CDR3 runs 15 residues. The V gene lost 1 base and the J gene lost 2 bases, with 11 bases spanning the gap.

This chain connects TRBV27 to TRBJ2-1; 9 bases are shared with TRBD2. Germline assignment: CDR1 MNHEY and CDR2 SMNVEV (reference sequence). CDR3 length equals 13 residues. With 6 bases clipped from V and 9 bases from J, the junction kept 6 bases outside the gene matches. The CDR3, as DNA: TGTGCCAGCAGCCGCGGGACTAGCAGTGAGCAGTTCTTC. It translates to CASSRGTSSEQFF.

The chain couples TRBV28 to TRBJ1-2; TRBD1 might be the D (6 bases). The CDR3 extends over 14 amino acids. Trimming shortened V by 5 bases and J by 9 bases, and 19 bases separated the two germline ends. Germline V gene sequence: CDR1 MDHEN, CDR2 SYDVKM. The CDR3 loop reads CASSPGTPKESYTF. CDR3 nucleotides: TGTGCCAGCAGTCCCGGGACACCCAAGGAGAGCTACACCTTC.

This clone was seen a handful of times. The chain is built from TRBV13 and TRBJ1-2; TRBD1 agrees at 7 bases. Germline values: CDR1 PRHDT, CDR2 FYEKMQ (reference sequence). CDR3 size: 14 residues. After removal of 5 bases from V and 8 bases from J, the junction contained 11 bases not matched to a gene. CDR3 nucleotides: TGTGCCAGCAGCGGACAGGTTTTGCTAGAGGGCTACACCTTC. Encoded protein: CASSGQVLLEGYTF. Combining the CDR3 with reference TRBV13 and TRBJ1-2 gives the whole variable domain AAGVIQSPRHLIKEKRETATLKCYPIPRHDTVYWYQQGPGQDPQFLISFYEKMQSDKGSIPDRFSAQQFSDYHSELNMSSLELGDSALYFCASSGQVLLEGYTFGSGTRLTVV.

The count of this clone is one. The chain links TRBV29-1 to TRBJ1-2; weak D call: TRBD1 (6 bases). Trimming removed 3 bases at V and 1 base at J, with 12 bases between. The CDR3 has 14 residues. CDR1 and CDR2 from the germline V gene are SQVTM and ANQGSEA. The CDR3: CSVDDQGINYGYTF. The CDR3 nucleotides are TGCAGCGTTGACGATCAGGGGATTAACTATGGCTACACCTTC.